This T cell receptor (beta chain) was sequenced for a study of T cell repertoires in cytomegalovirus infection. Study information: Both CMV infection and a matching HLA type were indicated by public TCR beta signatures. Study conclusions and caveats: The study identified carriers of CMV plus the relevant HLA from cumulative public TCR beta family frequency. Predominance within the ex vivo response was attributable to HLA-C-restricted CMV-specific TCR beta clonotypes.

V dropped 3 bases and J dropped 2; count of bases not matched to a gene: 6. Germline-derived CDR1 and CDR2 are KGHSH and LQKENI. The CDR3 sequence is 15 residues long. With regard to this clonotype: Its antigen is not known.

TCRdb reanalysed the reads using MiXCR and keeps one entry per CDR3 protein. The data show under 200,000 distinct CDR3 sequences, 28% seen once. This sequence originates from a human donor in good health (CMV status not recorded). Some clones in this sample may be carry-over from other donors' samples. The chain couples TRBV18 to TRBJ1-2; 7 bases fit TRBD1. Sequenced sample: PBMCs. The CDR3 sequence is CASSPRGQANYGYTF. CDR3 in DNA: TGTGCCAGCTCACCCAGAGGACAGGCCAACTATGGCTACACCTTC.